This passage covers 30 T cell receptor beta chains from one sample sequenced in a study of CD8 T cells in ankylosing spondylitis. TCRdb re-called the 5' RACE reads through MiXCR, storing one row per CDR3 protein. Among around 300,000 distinct CDR3 sequences listed, more than 9% were seen once. Sequenced: blood, either unsorted or a sorted T cell fraction (not recorded which). All receptors come from a female donor with ankylosing spondylitis or in good health (not recorded which).

This clonotype showed up many times. The V and J genes are TRBV5-6 and TRBJ1-6; D is undetermined. V was shortened by 0 bases and J by 5 bases, with 3 bases between the two germline ends. CDR3 length equals 13 residues. From germline, CDR1 is SGHDT and CDR2 YYEEEE. CDR3 DNA: TGTGCCAGCAGCTTGGCCGATAATTCACCCCTCCACTTT. Amino acids: CASSLADNSPLHF.

This clonotype was counted ten times or more. The CDR3 region has the DNA TGTGCCAGCAGCCTGGGTTTAGGCTACCAAGAGACCCAGTACTTC. It specifies CASSLGLGYQETQYF. The genes are TRBV7-2 and TRBJ2-5, with D uncertain. Looked up from germline, CDR1 is SGHTA and CDR2 is FQGNSA. The V and J ends lost 5 bases and 0 bases respectively, with 13 bases between them. The CDR3 loop spans 15 amino acids.

The V gene is TRBV5-1, the J gene TRBJ1-4, with unresolved D. The CDR3 sequence is 15 residues long. V was clipped by 4 bases and J by 8 bases, with 18 bases between them. Germline V gives CDR1 SGHRS, CDR2 YFSETQ. The CDR3 DNA follows: TGCGCCAGCAGCCTAGCCGGTCCAACTGGGGAAAAACTGTTTTTT. Its translation is CASSLAGPTGEKLFF.

As concerns this clonotype: A much more abundant neighbour one base away suggests this may be a read error. This chain uses TRBV6-1 with TRBJ1-1; D not certain. CDR1 is MNHNS, CDR2 SASEGT, per germline. The CDR3 consists of 13 residues. CDR3 sequence reads: CAGRRPPNTEVFF. In nucleotides, the CDR3 is TGTGCCGGCCGACGGCCTCCGAACACTGAAGTTTTCTTT.

A remark on this clonotype: This sequence may be a read error, since a much larger clone differs from it by one base. V usage is TRBV3-1 and J usage is TRBJ1-1; 8 nucleotides line up with TRBD1. V trimming: 4 bases; J trimming: 4 bases; junction bases outside the gene matches: 5. The germline gives CDR1 LGHDT, CDR2 YNNKEL (reference sequence). CDR3 length equals 14 residues. The CDR3 nucleotides read TGTGCCAGCAGCCCGGGACAGGAGTTCACTGAAGCTTTCTTT. It codes for CASSPGQEFTEAFF.

This clonotype was counted many times. The J gene is TRBJ1-3, the V gene TRBV20-1; maybe TRBD1 (6 bases). V shed 5 bases and J shed 2 bases, with 16 bases lying between them. In germline, CDR1 is DFQATT, CDR2 SNEGSKA (reference sequence). This CDR3 is 15 amino acids long. The CDR3 sequence is CSAAGHRLPGNTIYF. CDR3 nucleotides: TGCAGTGCTGCGGGACACCGGTTACCTGGAAACACCATATATTTT.

This sequence joins TRBV6-1 and TRBJ2-2; TRBD1 matches 8 bases. The CDR3 has 18 amino acids. Germline V CDR1 and CDR2: MNHNS, SASEGT. J lost 6 bases, V lost 8 bases, and 20 bases had no gene match. The DNA for the CDR3 is TGTGCCAGCTCCTCAGATTATACAAGACAGGGGAAATCCGGGGAGCTGTTTTTT. It specifies CASSSDYTRQGKSGELFF.

This clonotype has ten or more counts. The rearrangement links TRBV20-1 to TRBJ2-1, with unresolved D. The germline V gene has CDR1 DFQATT and CDR2 SNEGSKA (reference sequence). The CDR3 sequence is 10 residues long. Trimming took off 5 bases at V and 9 bases at J, with 8 bases between the two ends. The CDR3 spells CSAPKGEQFF. As DNA, the CDR3 is TGCAGTGCTCCGAAGGGTGAGCAGTTCTTC.

This clonotype was counted ten times or more. V usage is TRBV5-6 and J usage is TRBJ2-7; TRBD1 is a possible D gene (6 bases). The germline CDR1 and CDR2 sequences are SGHDT and YYEEEE. The V end was cut by 6 bases, the J end by 2 bases, with 18 bases between. The CDR3 runs to 15 residues. In nucleotides, the CDR3 is TGTGCCAGCAACCCAAGCGGAGACAGGACCTACGAGCAGTACTTC. It specifies CASNPSGDRTYEQYF.

The chain carries TRBV20-1 and TRBJ1-1, with 7 positions matching TRBD1. Germline CDR1 reads DFQATT; CDR2 reads SNEGSKA (reference sequence). The CDR3 loop spans 14 amino acids. CDR3 residues: CNAITGQYGTEAFF. CDR3 DNA sequence: TGCAATGCAATAACGGGACAGTATGGAACTGAAGCTTTCTTT.

This clonotype has at least ten counts. This rearrangement joins TRBV5-4 to TRBJ2-7; D is uncertain. Looked up from germline, CDR1 is SGHNT and CDR2 is YYREEE (reference sequence). Trimming took 3 bases from V and 0 from J, leaving 7 bases between them. The CDR3 is 13 amino acids. CDR3 region: CASSSESSYEQYF. Here the CDR3 DNA reads TGTGCCAGCAGCTCCGAGAGCTCCTACGAGCAGTACTTC.

This clonotype has just a few counts. The chain joins TRBV29-1 to TRBJ1-3; D perhaps matches TRBD1 (6 bases). This CDR3 comprises 13 residues. Between the trimmed V and J ends, which lost 6 bases and 1 base, there was a span of 10 bases. Germline CDR1 SQVTM, CDR2 ANQGSEA. The CDR3 region has the DNA TGCAGCGTCCGAACAGGGTCTGGAAACACCATATATTTT. Its protein product is CSVRTGSGNTIYF. The whole variable domain, remainder taken from reference TRBV29-1 and TRBJ1-3, is SAVISQKPSRDICQRGTSLTIQCQVDSQVTMMFWYRQQPGQSLTLIATANQGSEATYESGFVIDKFPISRPNLTFSTLTVSNMSPEDSSIYLCSVRTGSGNTIYFGEGSWLTVV.

This chain links TRBV29-1 with TRBJ2-3; no clear D. The V end lost 5 bases, the J end lost 0 bases, and 15 bases lay between the germline ends. The CDR3 extends over 15 amino acids. The germline V gene encodes CDR1 SQVTM and CDR2 ANQGSEA. The CDR3 is CSVRVAKPSTDTQYF. The CDR3 nucleotides are TGCAGCGTTAGAGTAGCAAAACCCAGCACAGATACGCAGTATTTT.

The sample holds many counts of this clonotype. An end of the junction does not agree with germline; a read error may underlie this. The CDR3: CASSRAGGAGDTEAFF. CDR3 in DNA: TGTGCTAGCAGTAGAGCAGGGGGCGCTGGAGACACTGAAGCTTTCTTT. The genes are TRBV7-7 and TRBJ1-1, with TRBD1 matching 8 bases. In germline, CDR1 is SSHAT, CDR2 FNYEAQ (reference sequence). This CDR3 region has 16 residues.

In this sample, this clonotype turned up many times. The CDR3 nucleotides are TGTGCCAGCAGCTCGGGCTACATCACCGGGGAGCTGTTTTTT. Amino acids: CASSSGYITGELFF. The rearrangement uses TRBV11-3 and TRBJ2-2; D is unresolved. Germline CDR1 is SGHNT and CDR2 is YENEEA. The CDR3 is 14 amino acids. V was cut by 4 bases and J by 4 bases, with 10 bases left in between.

This clonotype was seen many times. The chain employs TRBV5-1 and TRBJ2-5; D gene uncertain. Trimming left V 0 bases short and J 1 base short, with 13 bases between. Per germline, CDR1 SGHRS and CDR2 YFSETQ. This CDR3 comprises 16 residues. CDR3 bases: TGCGCCAGCAGCTTGGATGGGTTCGGGCGCCAAGAGACCCAGTACTTC. It codes for CASSLDGFGRQETQYF.

This clonotype was observed many times. The chain combines TRBV5-6 with TRBJ2-7; weak D call: TRBD2 (6 bases). Germline assignment: CDR1 SGHDT and CDR2 YYEEEE. V was shortened by 3 bases and J by 3 bases, with 7 bases between the two germline ends. CDR3 length equals 12 residues. The CDR3 here is CASSSGLYEQYF. CDR3 DNA: TGTGCCAGCAGCTCGGGACTCTACGAGCAGTACTTC.

This clonotype has ten or more counts. The chain combines TRBV29-1 with TRBJ2-3; TRBD2 is a possible D gene (5 bases). CDR1 and CDR2 from the germline V gene are SQVTM and ANQGSEA. Deletions cut 3 bases from V and 4 bases from J, with 17 bases between. This CDR3 has 15 amino acids. In nucleotides, the CDR3 is TGCAGCGTTGATCCACAGCGGACGGGGTCAGATACGCAGTATTTT. Its translation is CSVDPQRTGSDTQYF.

This clonotype has at least ten counts. The V gene is TRBV18, the J gene TRBJ2-7; tentative D call: TRBD1 (5 bases). In germline, CDR1 is KGHSH, CDR2 LQKENI. The CDR3 runs to 13 residues. V was clipped by 6 bases and J by 2 bases, with 11 bases between them. Here the CDR3 DNA reads TGTGCCAGCTCCCCAGGGCTACCCTACGAGCAGTACTTC. Protein product: CASSPGLPYEQYF. The complete variable domain, with remaining parts taken from reference TRBV18 and TRBJ2-7, reads NAGVMQNPRHLVRRRGQEARLRCSPMKGHSHVYWYRQLPEEGLKFMVYLQKENIIDESGMPKERFSAEFPKEGPSILRIQQVVRGDSAAYFCASSPGLPYEQYFGPGTRLTVT.

This clonotype was recorded at least ten times. The chain joins TRBV6-4 to TRBJ2-1, with D unclear. The germline CDR1 and CDR2 sequences are MRHNA and SNTAGT. This CDR3 spans 13 amino acids. V was trimmed by 4 bases and J by 3 bases, leaving 7 bases between them. The CDR3 DNA sequence: TGTGCCAGCAGTGCGTCCAACTACAATGAGCAGTTCTTC. It specifies CASSASNYNEQFF.

This clonotype was recorded many times. V gene TRBV7-2 combines with J gene TRBJ2-7; D is possibly TRBD2 (5 bases). The CDR3 runs to 15 residues. The V and J ends lost 6 bases and 2 bases respectively, with 17 bases between them. Germline CDR1 and CDR2: SGHTA and FQGNSA. The CDR3 DNA is TGTGCCAGCAGGGACCCTGCGGAGGACCCCTACGAGCAGTACTTC. It yields the protein CASRDPAEDPYEQYF.

J is TRBJ2-5 and V is TRBV7-8, with D perhaps given as TRBD1 or TRBD2 (6 bases each). Trimming removed 5 bases at V and 13 bases at J, with 23 bases between. Germline V gene sequence: CDR1 SGHVS, CDR2 FQNEAQ. This CDR3 has 14 amino acids. This CDR3 reads CASSPGGRRFQTYF. The CDR3 DNA reads TGTGCCAGCAGCCCCGGGGGCAGACGTTTCCAAACGTACTTC.

The sample holds many counts of this clonotype. The V call is TRBV12-3 or TRBV12-4, the J call TRBJ1-5, with a weak D call TRBD1 (5 bases). The CDR3 is 17 amino acids. Trimming stripped 6 bases from V and 4 bases from J, with 22 bases between. CDR3 nucleotides: TGTGCCAGCAGCCAAAAGAGGTTCGAGACAGATAATCAGCCCCAGCATTTT. Protein product: CASSQKRFETDNQPQHF.

There are many counts of this clonotype. In DNA, the CDR3 is TGTGCCAGCAGCGTGAAGGATGGCACCGGGGAGCTGTTTTTT. Translating gives CASSVKDGTGELFF. The chain uses TRBV9 and TRBJ2-2; no clear D. Trimming stripped 2 bases from V and 4 bases from J, with 9 bases between. CDR3 size: 14 residues. Germline V lookup: CDR1 SGDLS, CDR2 YYNGEE.

This clonotype was found many times. The V call is TRBV18, the J call TRBJ1-2, with 8 nucleotides matching TRBD1. Germline V lookup: CDR1 KGHSH, CDR2 LQKENI. This CDR3 region has 14 residues. V was clipped by 4 bases and J by 8 bases; unmatched bases: 9. As DNA, the CDR3 is TGTGCCAGCTCACGAAATCAGGGGGCTGGGGGCTACACCTTC. Its translation: CASSRNQGAGGYTF.

This clonotype was recorded many times. This chain connects TRBV5-1 to TRBJ2-3; perhaps TRBD2 as D (6 bases). Germline V gene data show CDR1 as SGHRS and CDR2 as YFSETQ. The CDR3 sequence is 15 residues long. V lost 3 bases to trimming and J lost 0 bases, with 11 bases between them. The CDR3 sequence: CASSSGGASTDTQYF. CDR3 nucleotide sequence: TGCGCCAGCAGCTCCGGGGGAGCTAGCACAGATACGCAGTATTTT. Combining the CDR3 with reference TRBV5-1 and TRBJ2-3 gives the whole variable domain KAGVTQTPRYLIKTRGQQVTLSCSPISGHRSVSWYQQTPGQGLQFLFEYFSETQRNKGNFPGRFSGRQFSNSRSEMNVSTLELGDSALYLCASSSGGASTDTQYFGPGTRLTVL.

As regards this clonotype: Just one base apart from a much larger clone, this may be a read error. V is TRBV7-8 and J is TRBJ1-6, with TRBD1 matching over 7 bases. Per germline, CDR1 SGHVS and CDR2 FQNEAQ. CDR3 length: 15 amino acids. V was pared by 4 bases and J by 11 bases, with 11 bases of the junction left unmatched. This CDR3 is CASSSKTGSNPPLHF. As DNA, the CDR3 is TGTGCCAGCAGCTCAAAGACAGGGTCCAATCCACCCCTCCACTTT.

A note on this clonotype: This sequence may be a read error, since a much larger clone differs from it by one base. The V gene is TRBV5-6, the J gene TRBJ2-1, with a weak D call TRBD2 (5 bases). This CDR3 comprises 13 residues. V was shortened by 7 bases and J by 9 bases, with 17 bases between the two germline ends. CDR1 is SGHDT, CDR2 YYEEEE, per germline. CDR3 bases: TGTGCCAGCGGGTACACTAGTTTGGGTGAGCAGTTCTTC. Translation gives CASGYTSLGEQFF.

In its sample, this clonotype was seen a few times. V gene TRBV15 combines with J gene TRBJ2-2; TRBD2 is a possible D gene (5 bases). CDR1 LNHNV and CDR2 YYDKDF come from the germline V gene (reference sequence). The CDR3 has 16 residues. Trimming stripped 3 bases from V and 4 bases from J, with 15 bases between. DNA of the CDR3: TGTGCCACCAGCAGCCCCGGTGACTACCTCACCGGGGAGCTGTTTTTT. Residues: CATSSPGDYLTGELFF.

The table lists this clonotype with a few counts. The chain uses TRBV12-3 or TRBV12-4 and TRBJ2-3; D is unresolved. Trimming left V 11 bases short and J 1 base short, with 13 bases between. The CDR3 consists of 13 residues. DNA for the CDR3: TGTGCCGGCCGATCTTCGGGCACAGATACGCAGTATTTT. This gives the protein CAGRSSGTDTQYF.